Given below is one TCR beta chain in context. V gave up 1 base and J gave up 5 bases, with 13 bases separating them. The CDR3 sequence is 15 residues long. Germline V gene data show CDR1 as SEHNR and CDR2 as FQNEAQ (reference sequence). This record belongs to a study of blood T cell repertoires in COVID-19. About the study: The analysed material was cDNA or gDNA that came from T cells, B-cell-depleted T cells, or PBMCs.

Per the original methods: Estimated nucleated cell counts came from reference gene primer amplification. Method: immunoSEQ multiplex PCR; TCRdb's copy keeps in-frame clones and lacks some. The V and J calls and clone size come from that table; D and trimming were worked out from the DNA. The table includes 85,000 or so clones, approximately 81% detected once. The rearrangement uses TRBV7-9 and TRBJ2-3; TRBD1 is a possible D gene (6 bases). The sequencing input was peripheral blood. The clonotype was recovered from an elderly man with acute or convalescent COVID-19. The DNA of the CDR3 is TGTGCCAGCAGCTTAGGAGGGGGAGCCAGAGATACGCAGTATTTT. Its protein is CASSLGGGARDTQYF.